This T cell receptor (beta chain) was identified during a study of blood T cell repertoires in COVID-19. Study in general: Samples representing acute and convalescent COVID-19 were sourced from the United States, Italy and Spain.

In this sample, this clone turned up once. Per the study methods: Estimation of nucleated cell counts was performed using reference gene primer amplification. Sequencing used immunoSEQ multiplex PCR; TCRdb keeps in-frame clones, though not all of them. V, J and clone size reflect that table, while D and trimming were determined from the DNA. Of about 240,000 clones listed, about 86% are singletons. There are 15 residues in the CDR3. Looked up from germline, CDR1 is SGDLS and CDR2 is YYNGEE. V trimming: 1 base; J trimming: 3 bases; junction bases outside the gene matches: 6. The rearrangement links TRBV9 to TRBJ1-2, with TRBD1 matching 7 bases. Sequenced material: peripheral blood. This clonotype was sampled from a woman aged 80 or over with acute or convalescent COVID-19. The CDR3 DNA reads as TGTGCCAGCAGCGTACAACCAACAGGGGACTATGGCTACACCTTC. This sequence encodes CASSVQPTGDYGYTF.